This TCR beta chain comes out of a study of cytomegalovirus exposure and HLA in healthy donors (dated by TCRdb to the late 2010s). Regarding the research as a whole: An earlier analysis of a few hundred of the donors reported about 300 Gb of sequence data and 95 million to 140 million unique TCR beta sequences obtained from some 170 million T cells. An early release covering some 640 HLA-typed donors comprised 250 to 350 gigabases of sequencing data and around 80 million unique TCR sequences. The genetic ancestry cluster associated with self-reported Caucasian donors included over 65% of the 300 to 400 genotyped donors. The study aimed to test whether signatures of past pathogen exposure could be identified by cataloging public T cell receptors. The study used immunosequencing to profile the T cell repertoires of about 670 subjects and linked those repertoires to cytomegalovirus serostatus. A separate validation cohort of approximately 130 different subjects was used in addition to the roughly 670-subject first cohort. The study combined high-throughput TCR immunosequencing, statistical association of individual TCRs with disease status, and machine learning to predict cytomegalovirus infection status. In a later analysis, previously published TCR beta repertoires from 550 to 700 donors were re-analyzed and high-resolution HLA genotyping was added so that TCR occurrence patterns could be studied. Rather than using new phenotypic data, the later analysis identified candidate immune exposures from TCR beta sequences and from how often those sequences occurred across donors. An earlier analysis of around 640 of the donors used high-throughput TCR beta sequencing to judge whether each TCR beta V gene segment behaved as functional or pseudogenic. Donor age, sex, ethnicity and CMV serostatus were compiled alongside the repertoire data. In a later genetic analysis, genome-wide SNP genotypes for about 55% of the roughly 670 donors were used, and that subset was treated as a discovery cohort. Every repertoire in the discovery cohort had been generated on one and the same sequencing platform. HLA typing covered class I and class II loci at four-digit resolution. Typing coverage differed by locus: A, B, C, DRB1 and DQB1 were typed in roughly 629-640 donors, DQA1 in approximately 520, DPA1 in around 600, and DPB1 in around 490. Four to six DR-DQ haplotypes were handled as single units for association and clustering, since linkage in the cohort was strong. On average, 235,054 unique TCR beta nucleotide sequences were sequenced per donor among some 420 genotyped donors of the cohort, with 15% to 20% of those sequences being non-productive. Study-wide conclusions, independent of this receptor: Most TCR sequences were seen in very few donors, while some public TCRs were found in many individuals. A further reported finding was that TCR beta sequences accurately predicted the HLA-A and HLA-B alleles for most subjects in the first cohort. A cluster of highly shared sequence variants was judged likely to represent a technical artifact of the sequencing pipeline. Some IMGT-functional V segments, including TRBV6-2 and TRBV6-3, could not be distinguished by the 87-base-pair reads and were therefore excluded. Because counts were too low, around 18 rarely observed V segments, including chromosome 9 orphons, were left out of the earlier analysis of over 550 of the donors. According to a later genetic analysis, donors in an Asian-associated ancestry cluster had fewer N-insertions in productive TCRs than the approximately 690-donor mean. In a later analysis, several top co-occurrence clusters were reported to appear linked to parvovirus B19, influenza, CMV and Epstein-Barr virus. Sequencing depth was assumed to be roughly uniform across donors in the presence/absence analyses, though that assumption may not hold. In this cohort, only TCR beta chains were sequenced, and detectable features were limited by the absence of alpha or paired-chain data. Correlated functional status among segregating V segments might reflect linkage disequilibrium, but an unknown experimental factor could not be ruled out. It was suggested by the authors that the approach could potentially be generalized to other disease states and immunological phenotypes. Broadly in line with IMGT annotations, most TCR beta V segments showed up in productive rearrangements about 87% or about 30% of the time in an earlier analysis of 587 of the donors. Specific HLA alleles were associated with 18,000 or so TCR beta sequences at a false discovery rate of 0.05 in a later analysis. A later analysis found that HLA-associated TCR beta chains were more clonally expanded and had lower generation probabilities than equally common non-associated chains. When HLA alleles, especially DR and DQ, strongly co-occurred, TCR associations were difficult to assign to individual alleles. HLA typing was unavailable for some donors at each locus, so association tests used only the typed subset. V-gene and J-gene trimming of TCR beta chains was associated with a missense DCLRE1C variant in a later genetic analysis, and the association was replicated in an independent cohort. In a later analysis, most CMV-associated TCR beta chains were found to appear HLA-restricted, with HLA associations seemingly driven largely by CMV exposure. Three of the identified cytomegalovirus-associated TCR beta chains were confirmed in vitro to be specific for cytomegalovirus antigens. In a later analysis, the rate of TCR association differed among HLA loci, with DRB1 alleles having the most associated TCRs and HLA-C alleles having the fewest. Immune exposure information for the cohort was limited to CMV serostatus. The classifier was reported to diagnose cytomegalovirus status with high specificity and sensitivity in both the original and validation cohorts. A total of about 180 TCR beta chains were listed by the study as associated with cytomegalovirus.

About this clone: The antigen this receptor binds is unknown. No clone much larger than this one lies a single base away; base qualities are absent.

In total, 666 healthy bone marrow donors made up the cohort. All cohort members were sampled while nominally healthy, although unrecorded immune exposures were likely present. The donor was CMV seronegative and was included in the group of approximately 350 seronegative cohort members. Each donor provided a peripheral blood sample, and peripheral blood mononuclear cells were used for TCR beta sequencing. Genomic DNA extraction from the blood cell samples was performed with the Qiagen DNeasy Blood Extraction Kit. Receptors were amplified or captured by the immunoSEQ multiplex PCR assay. The multiplex PCR relied on a mix of 60 forward primers for TCR Vbeta segments and 13 reverse primers for TCR Jbeta segments. The CDR3 region of rearranged TCR beta genes was amplified from genomic DNA with a multiplex PCR assay. The amplified TCR beta libraries were sequenced on the Illumina HiSeq System as 87-base-pair reads. The authors' analysis ran thus. In a later analysis, 77 million or so unique TCR beta chains were counted across the 650 to 750 repertoires, and roughly 9.9 million of these chains were shared by at least two donors. Raw reads were error-corrected and collapsed into unique sequences with a nearest-neighbor algorithm that merged closely related sequences to remove PCR and sequencing errors. Alignment of CDR3 sequences to IMGT reference sequences was used to assign V, D and J gene segments. For a sequence to be retained, at least a six-nucleotide match to both a V gene segment and a J gene segment was required. Rearrangements were classified as productive when the CDR3 lacked stop codons and remained in frame with V and J, and all other rearrangements were classified as non-productive. Following IMGT convention, CDR3 was defined as the stretch from the second conserved V-encoded cysteine to the conserved J-encoded phenylalanine. Sequences without an unambiguous match to a single V gene segment were excluded from the earlier analysis of about 640 of the donors. In an earlier analysis of 587 of the donors, V segments were called functional above 56.7% productive rearrangements and were called segregating when the between-donor standard deviation exceeded 5%. A statistical classification framework was developed to diagnose cytomegalovirus status using the catalog of TCR beta chain sequences. V and J gene assignment, in a later analysis, came from comparing TCR nucleotide sequences with IMGT/GENE-DB human TR gene sequences. In a later analysis, CDR3 sequences and most-parsimonious VDJ recombination scenarios were assigned using the TCRdist pipeline. In a later analysis, each TCR beta chain was defined by its CDR3 amino acid sequence together with its V-gene family, and reads lacking a unique V-gene family were excluded. To address suspected cross-contamination and a sequencing artifact, a later analysis removed several hundred highly shared, low-generation-probability nucleotide sequences. A later analysis calculated a clonal expansion index for each public chain from normalized within-repertoire ranks of inferred template counts. In a later analysis, generation probabilities were computed with a VDJ recombination model fitted to out-of-frame rearrangements, and the resulting probabilities were checked against IGoR. Hypergeometric tests were used in a later analysis to score TCR-TCR, TCR-HLA and TCR-CMV co-occurrence, with a repertoire-size bias correction applied to the TCR pairs. To estimate false discovery rates, a later analysis permuted the HLA or CMV assignments 20 times. In a later analysis, co-occurring TCRs were grouped using DBSCAN, with TCRdist sequence similarity added in when clustering inside HLA-allele-positive subsets. For co-occurrence clustering, repertoires with fewer than 30,000 or more than 120,000 public chains were excluded, along with a handful of repertoires with anomalous nucleotide sharing. TCRdb holds this immuneACCESS table with in-frame rearrangements only. Some clones are missing; in checked studies, unresolved V genes explain under half, and the rest has no known cause. V and J calls plus clone size are reproduced from that table; the DNA served to infer D and trimming. In this sample the table shows about 110,000 clones, roughly four fifths of which occur a single time. Of the sample, more than 1.5% is held by the ten largest clones.

The CDR3, from cysteine to phenylalanine, totals 13 residues. Only the CDR3 portion is preserved as DNA: 39 bases, with reading frame beginning at the first base. The germline V gene yields SGHAT for CDR1 and FQNNGV for CDR2. V was cut back by 7 bases and J by 5 bases, leaving a gap of 11 bases between them. The chain is made from TRBV11-2 and TRBJ1-4, and the D gene may be TRBD1, 6 bases matching. Sample: PBMCs. This receptor was identified in a man in his fifties or sixties in good health and CMV-seronegative. The bases are TGTGCCAGCAACTCCGGGACAAATGAAAAACTGTTTTTT. Translated, it gives CASNSGTNEKLFF.